A selection of T cell receptor beta chains follows, all from one sample in a study of T-cell reconstitution after alpha-beta-depleted transplantation in children. Via MiXCR, TCRdb re-called the PCR reads, giving one row per CDR3 protein. The table has around 400,000 distinct CDR3 sequences, roughly 20% seen once. The sequenced sample was PBMCs from the stem cell graft donor, obtained from the stem cell graft. Every receptor here comes from a human donor who donated a stem cell graft to a child with acute myeloid leukemia. CDR3s leave out the opening cysteine and the closing phenylalanine or tryptophan. A D gene is named only where the DNA matches it firmly.

D	J	V	CDR3
TRBD2	TRBJ2-3	TRBV10-3	AISLLAGGSDTQY
-	TRBJ2-1	TRBV28	ASSLGPIGHEQF
TRBD2	TRBJ2-5	TRBV7-8	ASSLVWTSGRETQY
-	TRBJ2-7	TRBV20-1	SARGDRPTGEQY
TRBD2	TRBJ2-1	TRBV24-1	ATSDKASGEQF
-	TRBJ1-5	TRBV20-1	SALVGQFNQPQH
-	TRBJ1-5	TRBV20-1	SAPPGPNQPQH
-	TRBJ2-7	TRBV27	ASSLLYPYEQY
-	TRBJ1-1	TRBV27	ASSLSRGLTEAF
-	TRBJ2-7	TRBV20-1	SARRGGSTYEQY
-	TRBJ2-6	TRBV29-1	SAADSGANVLT
TRBD1	TRBJ2-7	TRBV5-1	ASTTGQGAYEQY
-	TRBJ1-5	TRBV30	AWSVSQGHQPQH
TRBD2	TRBJ2-1	TRBV7-3	ASSVTSGSRQF
-	TRBJ2-1	TRBV29-1	SVERPNEQF
-	TRBJ2-5	TRBV7-9	ASSLMTETQY
-	TRBJ2-7	TRBV7-3	ASSLWRGYEQY
-	TRBJ2-3	TRBV6-5	ASSYSPQDVDTQY
TRBD2	TRBJ2-7	TRBV28	ASILSGSPYEQY
-	TRBJ2-5	TRBV20-1	SARDGVDSQETQY
-	TRBJ1-2	TRBV5-1	ASRIAGDDYGYT
TRBD2	TRBJ2-5	TRBV29-1	SVDRGRVQETQY
TRBD1	TRBJ2-7	TRBV28	ASSRTWDRADYEQY
-	TRBJ2-5	TRBV27	ASSYRKQETQY
-	TRBJ2-5	TRBV4-1	ASSQGLGETQY
-	TRBJ2-1	TRBV7-9	ASSSFTGASYNEQF
-	TRBJ2-4	TRBV18	ASSPPRTGAPQGNIQY
-	TRBJ2-3	TRBV29-1	SVTGLRADTQY
-	TRBJ2-5	TRBV7-2	ASSPWETQY
TRBD2	TRBJ2-1	TRBV5-1	ASSLEPSGRGYNEQF
-	TRBJ2-7	TRBV27	ASSLSGVRFGAEQY
-	TRBJ2-7	TRBV29-1	SVVGLYEQY
TRBD2	TRBJ2-7	TRBV9	ASSVESSGLTYEQY
-	TRBJ1-3	TRBV29-1	SVEQPGTSGNTIY
TRBD1	TRBJ1-5	TRBV30	AWGQGGQPQH
TRBD1	TRBJ2-1	TRBV29-1	SGRTGYHEQF
-	TRBJ1-2	TRBV12-3/TRBV12-4	ASSPDGHYGYT
-	TRBJ1-4	TRBV6-5	ASSYWGAANEKLF
-	TRBJ2-1	TRBV5-1	ASSLGTGEQF
TRBD2	TRBJ2-7	TRBV28	ASSYGLGASYEQY
TRBD2	TRBJ2-1	TRBV25-1	ASGADGSGSNNEQF
TRBD2	TRBJ2-3	TRBV29-1	SVGTGGGTDTQY
TRBD2	TRBJ2-2	TRBV28	ASSLWGLAGRTGELF
-	TRBJ2-7	TRBV28	ASSSGSRIAGEQY